These 30 T cell receptor beta chains were sequenced from one sample in a study of blood T cell repertoires in COVID-19 (dated by TCRdb to the early 2020s). The method behind the library was the immunoSEQ multiplex PCR assay. Here the immuneACCESS table is served through TCRdb, limited to in-frame sequences with V and J called. Missing clones are a known gap in these copies; in checked studies unresolved V genes cover under half, and the rest lacks a known reason. The sample yields almost 200,000 clones; about 90% were counted once. Roughly 8.8% of the sample belongs to the ten largest clones. Input material: PBMCs or T cells enriched from blood (not recorded which). Receptor source: a woman between 18 and 29 years old who had recovered from COVID-19.

This sequence joins TRBV5-1 and TRBJ2-3, with TRBD2 matching over 11 bases. Germline-derived CDR1 and CDR2 are SGHRS and YFSETQ. The V segment lost 0 bases and the J segment 3 bases; nucleotides outside the gene matches: 3. CDR3 length: 16 residues. In DNA form, the CDR3 reads TGCGCCAGCAGCTTGGCGGCTAGCGGGGGGACAGATACGCAGTATTTT. Its translation is CASSLAASGGTDTQYF.

This chain links TRBV28 with TRBJ1-6; weak D call: TRBD1 (6 bases). This CDR3 comprises 18 residues. Per the germline V gene, CDR1 is MDHEN and CDR2 is SYDVKM. Trimming shortened V by 5 bases and J by 2 bases, and 19 bases separated the two germline ends. Written as DNA, the CDR3 is TGTGCCAGCAGTCGGGGGGCCGGGAGGGGTCCCTATAATTCACCCCTCCACTTT. Its translation is CASSRGAGRGPYNSPLHF.

The chain is built from TRBV5-1 and TRBJ2-7, with 12 bases identical to TRBD1. The germline V gene has CDR1 SGHRS and CDR2 YFSETQ. V shed 0 bases and J 7 bases; nucleotides not matched to a gene: 11. The CDR3 totals 17 residues. Written as DNA, the CDR3 is TGCGCCAGCAGCTTGGCCTGGGACAGGGGGCCCGGTGGGGAGCAGTACTTC. Protein sequence: CASSLAWDRGPGGEQYF.

This clone has a single count. The V and J genes are TRBV11-2 and TRBJ2-1, with D perhaps TRBD2 (5 bases). V lost 0 bases, J lost 4 bases, and 7 bases lay in between. CDR3 length equals 14 residues. Germline loops: CDR1 SGHAT, CDR2 FQNNGV. The CDR3 DNA reads as TGTGCCAGCAGCTTAGAAAGGGAGTACAATGAGCAGTTCTTC. Protein product: CASSLEREYNEQFF. The entire variable domain, with the rest obtained from reference TRBV11-2 and TRBJ2-1, is as follows: EAGVAQSPRYKIIEKRQSVAFWCNPISGHATLYWYQQILGQGPKLLIQFQNNGVVDDSQLPKDRFSAERLKGVDSTLKIQPAKLEDSAVYLCASSLEREYNEQFFGPGTRLTVL.

The chain links TRBV27 to TRBJ2-3; D remains ambiguous. Between the trimmed V and J ends, which lost 2 bases and 2 bases, there was a span of 5 bases. Germline V gene lookup returns CDR1 MNHEY and CDR2 SMNVEV (reference sequence). The CDR3 loop spans 13 amino acids. The CDR3 is CASSLTSTDTQYF. In DNA form, the CDR3 reads TGTGCCAGCAGTTTAACTTCCACAGATACGCAGTATTTT.

The chain carries TRBV14 and TRBJ2-6; 8 nucleotides agree with TRBD2. The CDR3 runs to 17 residues. From germline, CDR1 is SGHDN and CDR2 FVKESK. Germline trimming cut 4 bases from V and 0 bases from J; bases unmatched to any gene: 5. The chain's CDR3 is CASSRRGGPSGANVLTF. Written as DNA, the CDR3 is TGTGCCAGCAGCCGTCGGGGGGGCCCCTCTGGGGCCAACGTCCTGACTTTC.

The chain uses TRBV28 and TRBJ1-2, with 9 positions matching TRBD1. Germline loops: CDR1 MDHEN, CDR2 SYDVKM. V was pared by 6 bases and J by 8 bases, with 16 bases of the junction left unmatched. This CDR3 is built from 16 residues. For the CDR3, the DNA is TGTGCCAGCAGGGGGGACAGGGCCCTATCCCCAAGGGGCTACACCTTC. Translated: CASRGDRALSPRGYTF.

This clone appeared once. The V gene is TRBV7-9, the J gene TRBJ2-1; D is unclear. The CDR3 covers 15 residues. Trimming removed 5 bases from V and 8 bases from J, with 19 bases in between. The germline V gene has CDR1 SEHNR and CDR2 FQNEAQ (reference sequence). The CDR3: CASSPPMTGVDEQFF. In DNA, the CDR3 is TGTGCCAGCAGCCCTCCCATGACTGGTGTGGATGAGCAGTTCTTC. Looking up the rest from reference TRBV7-9 and TRBJ2-1 gives the full variable domain: DTGVSQNPRHKITKRGQNVTFRCDPISEHNRLYWYRQTLGQGPEFLTYFQNEAQLEKSRLLSDRFSAERPKGSFSTLEIQRTEQGDSAMYLCASSPPMTGVDEQFFGPGTRLTVL.

The rearrangement joins TRBV5-4 to TRBJ2-2; 7 bases match TRBD2. The CDR3 has 18 amino acids. Germline assignment: CDR1 SGHNT and CDR2 YYREEE (reference sequence). With 3 bases clipped from V and 5 bases from J, the junction kept 16 bases outside the gene matches. Here the CDR3 reads CASSSPRDYGARTGELFF. In nucleotides, the CDR3 is TGTGCCAGCAGCTCCCCCCGGGACTACGGGGCGAGAACCGGGGAGCTGTTTTTT.

This rearrangement joins TRBV28 to TRBJ1-6; D perhaps matches TRBD1 (6 bases). The CDR3 loop spans 15 amino acids. V was pared by 6 bases and J by 7 bases, with 16 bases between. Germline V lookup: CDR1 MDHEN, CDR2 SYDVKM. In DNA form, the CDR3 reads TGTGCCAGCAGCCTGGAACAGGGACCCAATTCACCCCTCCACTTT. This translates into CASSLEQGPNSPLHF.

This clone occurred many times. CDR3 sequence (DNA): TGTGCCAGCAGTTACTCGCACAGAAATCGTGAAAAACTGTTTTTT. Its protein product is CASSYSHRNREKLFF. The chain employs TRBV6-5 and TRBJ1-4, with no clear D. Germline CDR1 and CDR2: MNHEY and SVGAGI. Trimming pared 0 bases from V and 7 bases from J, leaving 12 bases between. The CDR3 is made up of 15 amino acids.

V is TRBV28 and J is TRBJ2-7, with TRBD2 matching over 8 bases. The CDR3 loop spans 14 amino acids. J lost 1 base, V lost 5 bases, and 4 bases had no gene match. Germline V gives CDR1 MDHEN, CDR2 SYDVKM. The CDR3 region is CASSDSGESYEQYF. CDR3 sequence (DNA): TGTGCCAGCAGTGATAGCGGGGAGTCCTACGAGCAGTACTTC.

V and J are TRBV6-5 and TRBJ2-3; 10 nucleotides line up with TRBD1. Germline V gene lookup returns CDR1 MNHEY and CDR2 SVGAGI. With 8 bases clipped from V and 6 bases from J, the junction kept 8 bases outside the gene matches. The CDR3 consists of 14 residues. CDR3 nucleotide sequence: TGTGCCAGCCAAGGACAGGGGGGTGGGGATACGCAGTATTTT. Protein sequence: CASQGQGGGDTQYF.

This chain connects TRBV3-1 (or the pseudogene TRBV3-2) to TRBJ2-7, with TRBD2 matching 8 bases. The CDR3 extends over 16 amino acids. V lost 1 base, J lost 6 bases, and 11 bases stayed unmatched. Germline assignment: CDR1 LGHDT and CDR2 YNNKEL (reference sequence). In DNA, the CDR3 is TGTGCCAGCAGCCAAGCCCTCTCAGGACTAGCAGGCGAGCAGTACTTC. Encoded protein: CASSQALSGLAGEQYF.

This sequence joins TRBV5-4 and TRBJ1-6, with TRBD1 matching 12 bases. The CDR3 loop spans 20 amino acids. V shed 1 base and J 0 bases; nucleotides not matched to a gene: 8. The germline V gene has CDR1 SGHNT and CDR2 YYREEE (reference sequence). The CDR3 sequence is CASSLRVGQGAISYNSPLHF. The CDR3 DNA is TGTGCCAGCAGCTTGAGGGTGGGACAGGGGGCAATCTCCTATAATTCACCCCTCCACTTT.

The chain employs TRBV5-1 and TRBJ1-1; 7 bases fit TRBD1. The CDR3 has 15 residues. Germline V gives CDR1 SGHRS, CDR2 YFSETQ. The V and J ends lost 4 bases and 1 base, in that order; junction bases with no gene match: 7. The CDR3 protein is CASSPGRGRNTEAFF. CDR3 DNA sequence: TGCGCCAGCAGCCCGGGCAGGGGGAGGAACACTGAAGCTTTCTTT.

The CDR3 protein is CASSVGVYEKLFF. CDR3 coding DNA: TGTGCCAGCAGCGTAGGCGTATATGAAAAACTGTTTTTT. V gene TRBV9 combines with J gene TRBJ1-4; the D is unclear. Trimming pared 0 bases from V and 6 bases from J, leaving 6 bases between. The CDR3 contains 13 residues. CDR1 is SGDLS and CDR2 is YYNGEE in the germline V gene.

The chain carries TRBV4-2 and TRBJ1-2; D remains ambiguous. Germline V gene sequence: CDR1 LGHNA, CDR2 YNFKEQ. CDR3 length equals 13 residues. The ends were cut back, 0 bases at V and 3 bases at J, with 5 bases in the middle. CDR3 sequence reads: CASSQETDYGYTF. For the CDR3, the DNA is TGTGCCAGCAGCCAAGAAACGGACTATGGCTACACCTTC.

The V call is TRBV10-3, the J call TRBJ2-5, with D perhaps TRBD2 (5 bases). The CDR3 is 13 residues long. The V gene lost 3 bases and the J gene lost 3 bases, with 8 bases spanning the gap. Germline lookup yields CDR1 ENHRY and CDR2 SYGVKD. The CDR3 DNA is TGTGCCATCAGTGAAGGAGGAAAAGAGACCCAGTACTTC. Protein sequence: CAISEGGKETQYF.

The V gene is TRBV13, the J gene TRBJ2-1, with TRBD1 matching over 10 bases. The junction had 7 bases not matched to a gene; V was cut back by 2 bases and J by 6 bases. CDR3 size: 16 residues. The germline V gene encodes CDR1 PRHDT and CDR2 FYEKMQ (reference sequence). The chain's CDR3 is CASSLTGTGVGNEQFF. The DNA of the CDR3 is TGTGCCAGCAGCTTAACCGGGACAGGGGTTGGCAATGAGCAGTTCTTC.

The chain recombines TRBV14 with TRBJ2-3; TRBD2 aligns across 8 bases. V was pared by 7 bases and J by 1 base, with 10 bases of the junction left unmatched. CDR1 and CDR2 (germline): SGHDN, FVKESK. CDR3 length equals 16 residues. The CDR3 DNA reads TGTGCCAGCATATCACGGTCGCGGGGGGGCACAGATACGCAGTATTTT. It encodes CASISRSRGGTDTQYF.

V is TRBV11-2 and J is TRBJ1-1; D gene ambiguous. Trimming removed 4 bases from V and 2 bases from J, with 20 bases in between. The CDR3 runs 17 residues. Germline V CDR1 and CDR2: SGHAT, FQNNGV. CDR3 bases: TGTGCCAGCAGCTCATACTCCATCCGAACTCATAACACTGAAGCTTTCTTT. Protein product: CASSSYSIRTHNTEAFF. The full variable domain, its missing parts supplied by reference TRBV11-2 and TRBJ1-1, is EAGVAQSPRYKIIEKRQSVAFWCNPISGHATLYWYQQILGQGPKLLIQFQNNGVVDDSQLPKDRFSAERLKGVDSTLKIQPAKLEDSAVYLCASSSYSIRTHNTEAFFGQGTRLTVV.

This clone was found a few times. At the DNA level, this CDR3 is encoded by other sequences in the same sample as well. This sequence joins TRBV20-1 and TRBJ1-2; TRBD1 aligns across 8 bases. J lost 4 bases, V lost 6 bases, and 1 base had no gene match. Germline V lookup: CDR1 DFQATT, CDR2 SNEGSKA (reference sequence). This CDR3 is 11 amino acids long. The CDR3 region is CSATGGYGYTF. In DNA form, the CDR3 reads TGCAGTGCCACAGGGGGCTATGGCTACACCTTC.

The chain employs TRBV7-3 and TRBJ1-1; D gene unclear. The CDR3 contains 13 residues. Germline CDR1 reads SGHTA; CDR2 reads FQGTGA. The ends were cut back, 8 bases at V and 1 base at J, with 11 bases in the middle. CDR3 nucleotides: TGTGCCAGCCAGTTCGGGAAGAACACTGAAGCTTTCTTT. Its protein is CASQFGKNTEAFF. Based on the CDR3 plus reference TRBV7-3 and TRBJ1-1, the full variable domain is GAGVSQTPSNKVTEKGKYVELRCDPISGHTALYWYRQSLGQGPEFLIYFQGTGAADDSGLPNDRFFAVRPEGSVSTLKIQRTERGDSAVYLCASQFGKNTEAFFGQGTRLTVV.

The V call is TRBV12-5, the J call TRBJ1-3, with 7 bases matching TRBD1. Germline CDR1 reads LGHNT; CDR2 reads FRNRAP. CDR3 length equals 13 residues. The ends lost 10 bases at V and 2 bases at J; junction bases unmatched: 5. The CDR3 coding sequence is TGTGCTACCACAGGGGAAGCTGGAAACACCATATATTTT. It is translated as CATTGEAGNTIYF.

The chain employs TRBV6-5 and TRBJ1-1, with D uncertain. V lost 0 bases, J lost 6 bases, and 14 bases lay in between. Germline CDR1 reads MNHEY; CDR2 reads SVGAGI. This CDR3 spans 15 amino acids. The CDR3 DNA reads as TGTGCCAGCAGTTACTCTTACAGCTTAACCGCTGAAGCTTTCTTT. Its translation is CASSYSYSLTAEAFF.

The genes are TRBV5-1 and TRBJ2-1, with D possibly matching TRBD2 (7 bases). This CDR3 is 18 amino acids long. Trimming shortened V by 0 bases and J by 6 bases, and 22 bases separated the two germline ends. Germline values: CDR1 SGHRS, CDR2 YFSETQ. The CDR3 sequence is CASSLVGVGGRGPNEQFF. CDR3 coding DNA: TGCGCCAGCAGCTTGGTTGGGGTCGGGGGGCGCGGCCCCAATGAGCAGTTCTTC.

The chain combines TRBV4-1 with TRBJ1-1; 7 bases fit TRBD1. The CDR3 loop spans 15 amino acids. The V segment lost 4 bases and the J segment 5 bases; nucleotides outside the gene matches: 10. CDR1 and CDR2 from the germline V gene are MGHRA and YSYEKL. The CDR3 is CASSPDRAEGTEAFF. CDR3 coding DNA: TGCGCCAGCAGCCCCGACAGGGCTGAGGGAACTGAAGCTTTCTTT.

The rearrangement uses TRBV28 and TRBJ1-2; D remains unclear. CDR1 and CDR2 (germline): MDHEN, SYDVKM. The CDR3 totals 13 residues. Trimming took off 8 bases at V and 2 bases at J, with 12 bases between the two ends. CDR3 amino acids: CASRGPGNYGYTF. CDR3 sequence (DNA): TGTGCCAGCCGAGGCCCCGGCAACTATGGCTACACCTTC.

Only one count was recorded for this clone. The chain couples TRBV5-1 to TRBJ1-2; D is undetermined. V lost 4 bases to trimming and J lost 6 bases, with 7 bases between them. The CDR3 runs to 11 residues. The germline V gene has CDR1 SGHRS and CDR2 YFSETQ. CDR3 residues: CASSPGDGYTF. In nucleotides, the CDR3 is TGCGCCAGCAGCCCCGGAGATGGCTACACCTTC.